The 21 T cell receptor beta chains presented below share a single source sample, sequenced in a study of shared clonotypes between healthy human individuals (dated by TCRdb to the early 2020s). Libraries were built with the immunoSEQ multiplex PCR assay. TCRdb stores this immuneACCESS table with in-frame sequences only. Part of the clones is absent; in the studies checked, under half of the shortfall reflects unresolved V genes, and no reason is known for the rest. The sample table shows some 660,000 clones, and around three quarters are seen once. The ten largest clones take up around 1.8% of the sample. The material sequenced was memory CD4+ T cells sorted from blood. Taken with the paper, the label for cell subset or site translates to: CD45RA-negative fraction. The receptors come from a woman aged 30 to 39 in good health.

This clone was picked up a small number of times. The rearrangement links TRBV6-4 to TRBJ2-3, with TRBD2 identical over 8 bases. The CDR3 totals 15 residues. Looked up from germline, CDR1 is MRHNA and CDR2 is SNTAGT. After removal of 2 bases from V and 5 bases from J, the junction contained 6 bases not matched to a gene. The CDR3 DNA reads TGTGCCAGCAGTGACGAAGCGGGAGACCAAGATACGCAGTATTTT. Translated: CASSDEAGDQDTQYF.

This clone was observed a handful of times. The V gene is TRBV5-1, the J gene TRBJ2-5; TRBD2 agrees at 11 bases. The V gene end was trimmed by 1 base and the J gene end by 0 bases; junction bases not matched to a gene: 2. There are 16 residues in the CDR3. Germline loops: CDR1 SGHRS, CDR2 YFSETQ. CDR3 amino acids: CASSLWGLADQETQYF. The DNA of the CDR3 is TGCGCCAGCAGCTTGTGGGGACTAGCGGACCAAGAGACCCAGTACTTC.

This clone has a count of ten or more. The chain joins TRBV6-1 to TRBJ2-7, with D perhaps TRBD2 (5 bases). The CDR3 is made up of 15 amino acids. The V end was cut by 6 bases, the J end by 3 bases, with 18 bases between. The V gene's germline CDR1 is MNHNS and CDR2 SASEGT. In DNA, the CDR3 is TGTGCCAGCAGCGGAGGACCCGGACCGTTCTACGAGCAGTACTTC. The encoded protein is CASSGGPGPFYEQYF.

V is TRBV5-1 and J is TRBJ2-7; 12 bases fit TRBD2. V was clipped by 4 bases and J by 4 bases; unmatched bases: 12. Germline CDR1 and CDR2: SGHRS and YFSETQ. The CDR3 extends over 17 amino acids. The CDR3 here is CASSPGALAGGLYEQYF. In nucleotides, the CDR3 is TGCGCCAGCAGCCCGGGGGCGCTAGCGGGAGGGTTATACGAGCAGTACTTC.

A few counts support this clone. V and J are TRBV2 and TRBJ1-4, with D possibly matching TRBD1 (6 bases). The CDR3 covers 14 residues. Germline CDR1 is SNHLY and CDR2 is FYNNEI. Between the trimmed V and J ends, which lost 11 bases and 10 bases, there was a span of 23 bases. This chain's CDR3 is CALGAEGVIGKLFF. DNA of the CDR3: TGTGCCCTCGGTGCGGAGGGGGTAATCGGAAAACTGTTTTTT.

The rearrangement links TRBV6-1 to TRBJ2-7; 10 bases are shared with TRBD1. CDR3 length equals 15 residues. V trimming: 3 bases; J trimming: 7 bases; junction bases outside the gene matches: 9. Looked up from germline, CDR1 is MNHNS and CDR2 is SASEGT. CDR3 DNA sequence: TGTGCCAGCAGTGACCGGGACAGGGGTCCGTGGGAGCAGTACTTC. This translates into CASSDRDRGPWEQYF.

This sequence joins TRBV10-1 and TRBJ1-2, with D maybe TRBD1 (5 bases). CDR3 size: 13 residues. Germline CDR1 and CDR2: WNHNN and SYGVQD (reference sequence). V lost 6 bases and J lost 5, with 13 bases in between. The chain's CDR3 is CASSLNQGYGYTF. In nucleotides, the CDR3 is TGCGCCAGCAGCCTCAACCAGGGTTATGGCTACACCTTC.

Written as DNA, the CDR3 is TGTGCCAGCAGCGCAAGACAGTACCAAGAGACCCAGTACTTC. This encodes CASSARQYQETQYF. The chain links TRBV7-9 to TRBJ2-5; D might be TRBD1 (5 bases). Germline loops: CDR1 SEHNR, CDR2 FQNEAQ (reference sequence). V shed 5 bases and J shed 0 bases, with 10 bases lying between them. CDR3 length equals 14 residues.

This clone was detected only once. The rearrangement links TRBV5-1 to TRBJ2-5; D is uncertain. Between the trimmed V and J ends, which lost 0 bases and 0 bases, there was a span of 12 bases. This CDR3 region has 16 residues. Germline CDR1 SGHRS, CDR2 YFSETQ. CDR3 bases: TGCGCCAGCAGCTTGGCATTGACGACCAACCAAGAGACCCAGTACTTC. Translated, it gives CASSLALTTNQETQYF.

This clone was counted between two and nine times. The chain combines TRBV7-1 with TRBJ1-2; D may be TRBD1 (5 bases). TRBV7-1 is flagged as an ORF with uncertain function. This CDR3 contains 15 residues. V lost 4 bases to trimming and J lost 0 bases, with 12 bases between them. This CDR3 is CASSLMQGANYGYTF. The CDR3 DNA sequence: TGTGCCAGCAGCTTAATGCAGGGAGCTAACTATGGCTACACCTTC.

In the case of this clone: This specimen includes other DNA sequences encoding the same CDR3. The chain couples TRBV20-1 to TRBJ1-1; tentative D call: TRBD1 (5 bases). Germline CDR1 reads DFQATT; CDR2 reads SNEGSKA (reference sequence). V was cut by 1 base and J by 5 bases, with 5 bases left in between. The CDR3 loop spans 11 amino acids. The CDR3 nucleotides read TGCAGTGCTAGAGGGGGGACTGAAGCTTTCTTT. Its translation: CSARGGTEAFF.

V gene TRBV6-1 combines with J gene TRBJ2-7; D ambiguous. Germline V lookup: CDR1 MNHNS, CDR2 SASEGT. This CDR3 contains 16 residues. Trimming cost V 1 base and J 0 bases, with 13 bases left between them. The CDR3 DNA is TGTGCCAGCAGTGAAGGGCCGGATCTCAGCTCCTACGAGCAGTACTTC. This gives the protein CASSEGPDLSSYEQYF.

CDR3 nucleotides: TGTGCCAGCAGTCCCTGGGACAGGGGTGAAAAACTGTTTTTT. It translates to CASSPWDRGEKLFF. The rearrangement links TRBV6-6 to TRBJ1-4, with 10 nucleotides matching TRBD1. V trimming: 5 bases; J trimming: 7 bases; junction bases outside the gene matches: 4. CDR1 MNHNY and CDR2 SVGAGI come from the germline V gene (reference sequence). This CDR3 region has 14 residues.

The J gene is TRBJ2-1, the V gene TRBV9; D gene unclear. Between the trimmed V and J ends, which lost 2 bases and 0 bases, there was a span of 15 bases. Germline V gene data show CDR1 as SGDLS and CDR2 as YYNGEE. This CDR3 contains 17 residues. The chain's CDR3 is CASSVAKSSTSYNEQFF. The DNA of the CDR3 is TGTGCCAGCAGCGTCGCTAAGTCTAGTACCTCCTACAATGAGCAGTTCTTC.

The chain uses TRBV4-1 and TRBJ2-5, with no clear D. V was clipped by 0 bases and J by 3 bases, with 8 bases between them. Germline V gives CDR1 MGHRA, CDR2 YSYEKL. The CDR3 runs 14 residues. The CDR3 coding sequence is TGCGCCAGCAGCCAAGAGACCGGAGAAGAGACCCAGTACTTC. Encoded protein: CASSQETGEETQYF.

V gene TRBV25-1 combines with J gene TRBJ2-7, with 9 bases lining up with TRBD1. The CDR3 has 17 residues. The V gene's germline CDR1 is MGHDK and CDR2 SYGVNS. J lost 4 bases, V lost 4 bases, and 14 bases had no gene match. The DNA of the CDR3 is TGTGCCAGCAGTGCGCCAACCGGGACAGGGTTGTGGTACGAGCAGTACTTC. Protein sequence: CASSAPTGTGLWYEQYF.

V and J are TRBV7-8 and TRBJ2-7; D perhaps matches TRBD1 (5 bases). Germline V CDR1 and CDR2: SGHVS, FQNEAQ. V shed 3 bases and J shed 0 bases, with 6 bases lying between them. CDR3 length: 13 residues. CDR3 sequence (DNA): TGTGCCAGCAGCTTGACAGACTCCTACGAGCAGTACTTC. Its translation is CASSLTDSYEQYF.

The rearrangement joins TRBV6-1 to TRBJ2-3; D perhaps matches TRBD2 (7 bases). With 6 bases removed from V and 3 bases from J, the gap between germline ends came to 13 bases. Germline CDR1 and CDR2: MNHNS and SASEGT. CDR3 length: 14 amino acids. CDR3 in amino acids: CASSPRGGTDTQYF. CDR3 sequence (DNA): TGTGCCAGCAGCCCAAGGGGGGGGACAGATACGCAGTATTTT.

This clone was recorded only once. The chain is built from TRBV7-9 and TRBJ2-5; D gene uncertain. The length of the CDR3 is 14 residues. Looked up from germline, CDR1 is SEHNR and CDR2 is FQNEAQ (reference sequence). The germline V and J ends were trimmed by 3 bases and 1 base, with 9 bases remaining between them. CDR3 residues: CASSFHNSQETQYF. In nucleotides, the CDR3 is TGTGCCAGCAGCTTTCATAACAGCCAAGAGACCCAGTACTTC.

The V gene is TRBV4-1, the J gene TRBJ2-5, with 10 nucleotides matching TRBD1. The germline CDR1 and CDR2 sequences are MGHRA and YSYEKL. This CDR3 is 16 amino acids long. Losses at the gene ends were 4 bases for V and 9 bases for J; bases not matched to a gene: 14. CDR3: CASSPLPGTGEGPQYF. In DNA form, the CDR3 reads TGCGCCAGCAGCCCCCTCCCCGGGACAGGGGAAGGGCCCCAGTACTTC.

This clone came up once. The chain joins TRBV14 to TRBJ1-5; D perhaps matches TRBD1 (5 bases). CDR3 size: 14 residues. CDR1 is SGHDN and CDR2 is FVKESK in the germline V gene. V was cut by 4 bases and J by 5 bases, with 12 bases left in between. CDR3 amino acids: CASSPTGIDQPQHF. CDR3 nucleotides: TGTGCCAGCAGCCCCACAGGAATAGATCAGCCCCAGCATTTT.